Following are 5 T cell receptor beta chains from one sample sequenced in a study of shared clonotypes between healthy human individuals. TCRdb's copy holds only in-frame clones and misses some; the assay was immunoSEQ multiplex PCR. The data hold a few million clones, with over 90% observed a single time. Sequencing input: naive CD4+ T cells from PBMCs. Indicated subset: CD45RA+ positively selected. The receptors stem from a young man in good health. Some clones in this sample may be carry-over from other donors' samples.

V is TRBV4-3 and J is TRBJ2-7; TRBD2 agrees at 7 bases. V lost 4 bases, J lost 4 bases, and 10 bases stayed unmatched. The CDR3 loop spans 15 amino acids. From germline, CDR1 is LGHNA and CDR2 YSLEER. The CDR3: CASSPSPLAYYEQYF. CDR3 nucleotides: TGCGCCAGCAGCCCATCGCCACTAGCGTATTACGAGCAGTACTTC.

This rearrangement joins TRBV6-5 to TRBJ2-2; TRBD1 matches 10 bases. J gave up 6 bases and V 6 bases, and 4 bases lay outside the gene matches. This CDR3 is built from 14 residues. Germline V gene sequence: CDR1 MNHEY, CDR2 SVGAGI. The CDR3 sequence: CASRGTGASGELFF. The CDR3 DNA reads as TGTGCCAGCAGAGGGACAGGGGCTTCCGGGGAGCTGTTTTTT.

The V call is TRBV6-6, the J call TRBJ1-1, with a possible D match to TRBD1 (6 bases). Trimming took 0 bases from V and 6 from J, leaving 14 bases between them. The germline gives CDR1 MNHNY, CDR2 SVGAGI (reference sequence). CDR3 size: 15 residues. CDR3 protein: CASSYSFGAGAEAFF. The CDR3 region has the DNA TGTGCCAGCAGTTACTCGTTCGGGGCAGGGGCTGAAGCTTTCTTT.

The V and J genes are TRBV7-2 and TRBJ2-7; D unclear. Germline lookup yields CDR1 SGHTA and CDR2 FQGNSA. V was shortened by 4 bases and J by 3 bases, with 10 bases between the two germline ends. This CDR3 has 13 amino acids. CDR3 coding DNA: TGTGCCAGCAGCTCGTCAGGAGTCTACGAGCAGTACTTC. It yields the protein CASSSSGVYEQYF.

V is TRBV27 and J is TRBJ1-2; no firm D call. Germline V gene lookup returns CDR1 MNHEY and CDR2 SMNVEV (reference sequence). V gave up 0 bases and J gave up 7 bases, with 12 bases separating them. The CDR3 loop spans 14 amino acids. In DNA, the CDR3 is TGTGCCAGCAGTTTATCGTCCGGGGATTCTGGCTACACCTTC. Protein: CASSLSSGDSGYTF.